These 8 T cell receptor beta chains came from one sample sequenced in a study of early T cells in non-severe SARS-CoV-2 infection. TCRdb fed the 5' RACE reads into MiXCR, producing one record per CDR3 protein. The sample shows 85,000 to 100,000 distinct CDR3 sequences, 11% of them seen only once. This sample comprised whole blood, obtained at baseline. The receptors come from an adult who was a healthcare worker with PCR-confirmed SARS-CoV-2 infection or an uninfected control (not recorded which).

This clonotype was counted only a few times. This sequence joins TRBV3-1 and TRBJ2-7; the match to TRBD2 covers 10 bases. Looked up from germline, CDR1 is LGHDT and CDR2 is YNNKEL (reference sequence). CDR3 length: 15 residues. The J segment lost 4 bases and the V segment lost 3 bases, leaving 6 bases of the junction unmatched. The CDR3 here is CASSHRAGGRYEQYF. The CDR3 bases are TGTGCCAGCAGCCACCGAGCGGGGGGGCGATACGAGCAGTACTTC.

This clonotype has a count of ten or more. The CDR3 is CASDSRITGELFF. CDR3 coding DNA: TGTGCCTCGGACAGCCGGATCACCGGGGAGCTGTTTTTT. V usage is TRBV30 and J usage is TRBJ2-2; weak D call: TRBD1 (6 bases). The CDR3 has 13 residues. Trimming removed 7 bases at V and 4 bases at J, with 13 bases between. Germline lookup yields CDR1 GTSNPN and CDR2 SVGIG (reference sequence). Combining the CDR3 with reference TRBV30 and TRBJ2-2 gives the whole variable domain SQTIHQWPATLVQPVGSPLSLECTVEGTSNPNLYWYRQAAGRGLQLLFYSVGIGQISSEVPQNLSASRPQDRQFILSSKKLLLSDSGFYLCASDSRITGELFFGEGSRLTVL.

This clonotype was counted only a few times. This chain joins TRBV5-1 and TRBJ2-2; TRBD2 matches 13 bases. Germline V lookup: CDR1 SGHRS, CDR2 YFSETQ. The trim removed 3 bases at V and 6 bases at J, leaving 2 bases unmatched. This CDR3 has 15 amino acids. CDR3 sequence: CASSSTSGGPGELFF. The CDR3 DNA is TGCGCCAGCAGCTCGACTAGCGGGGGGCCCGGGGAGCTGTTTTTT.

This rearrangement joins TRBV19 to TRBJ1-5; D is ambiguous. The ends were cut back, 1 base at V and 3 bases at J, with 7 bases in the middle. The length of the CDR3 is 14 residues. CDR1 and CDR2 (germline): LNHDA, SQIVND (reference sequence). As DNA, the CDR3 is TGTGCCAGTAGTATAGGGCAGTTCAATCAGCCCCAGCATTTT. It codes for CASSIGQFNQPQHF.

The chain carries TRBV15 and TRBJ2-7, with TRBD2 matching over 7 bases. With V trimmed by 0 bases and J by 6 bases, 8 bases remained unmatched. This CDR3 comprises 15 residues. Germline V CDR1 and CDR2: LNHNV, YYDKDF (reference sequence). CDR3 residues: CATSRDWGGVGEQYF. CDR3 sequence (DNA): TGTGCCACCAGCAGAGATTGGGGGGGTGTCGGCGAGCAGTACTTC.

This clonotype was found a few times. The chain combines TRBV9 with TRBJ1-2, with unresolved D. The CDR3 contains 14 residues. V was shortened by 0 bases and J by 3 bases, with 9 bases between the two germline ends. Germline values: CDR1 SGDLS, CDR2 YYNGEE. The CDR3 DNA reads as TGTGCCAGCAGCGTAGACCCGGTCCACTATGGCTACACCTTC. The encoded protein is CASSVDPVHYGYTF.

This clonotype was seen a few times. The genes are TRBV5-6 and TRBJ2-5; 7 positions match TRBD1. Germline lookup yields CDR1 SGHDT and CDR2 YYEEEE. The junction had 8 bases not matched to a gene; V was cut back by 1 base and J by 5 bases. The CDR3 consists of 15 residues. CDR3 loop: CASSLLGGAFETQYF. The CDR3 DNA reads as TGTGCCAGCAGCTTGTTAGGGGGCGCTTTCGAGACCCAGTACTTC.

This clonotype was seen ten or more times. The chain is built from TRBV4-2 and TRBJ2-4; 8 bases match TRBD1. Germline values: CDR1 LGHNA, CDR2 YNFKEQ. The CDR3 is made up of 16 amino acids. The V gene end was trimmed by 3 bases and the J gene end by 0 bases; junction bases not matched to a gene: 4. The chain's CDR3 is CASSQRDRIAKNIQYF. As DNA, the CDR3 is TGTGCCAGCAGCCAGCGGGACAGGATAGCCAAAAACATTCAGTACTTC.